The rows below give T cell receptor beta chains drawn from one sample of a study of CD8 T cells in ankylosing spondylitis. TCRdb independently ran MiXCR on the 5' RACE reads; one entry per CDR3 protein. The table has over 700,000 distinct CDR3 sequences, about 20% seen once. Sequencing input: blood, either unsorted or a sorted T cell fraction (not recorded which). The receptors here all came from a male donor with ankylosing spondylitis. The conserved cysteine and the conserved F or W are not part of the CDR3 here. Each record gives: D gene, J gene, V gene, CDR3 protein. The D gene is left open where the match is weak.

TRBD1,TRBJ1-1,TRBV6-1,ASSPRDRITEAF
TRBD1,TRBJ2-7,TRBV27,ASRRGTTGGGNEQY
.,TRBJ1-5,TRBV2,ASSVRAGAEQPQH
.,TRBJ1-3,TRBV13,ASSLVSGSSGNTIY
.,TRBJ2-7,TRBV4-1,ASSQQPGYEQY
.,TRBJ2-7,TRBV29-1,SVEEGGAASQY
TRBD1,TRBJ1-6,TRBV12-3/TRBV12-4,ASTWDSPISPLH
.,TRBJ1-3,TRBV6-1,ASSDVSSFGNTIY
TRBD1,TRBJ2-5,TRBV20-1,SASPRTGGQETQY
TRBD1,TRBJ1-2,TRBV15,ATSSVQGAYGYT
.,TRBJ2-3,TRBV27,ASSSVEADTQY
TRBD2,TRBJ2-2,TRBV15,ATSRAASGRIGTGTGELF
TRBD2,TRBJ2-1,TRBV11-2,ASSQRPTGTSGYNEQF
.,TRBJ2-3,TRBV11-2,ASSLGGHGKLDTQY
.,TRBJ2-5,TRBV29-1,SVVGGGKYQETQY
.,TRBJ1-2,TRBV29-1,SVEPDNYGYT
.,TRBJ1-1,TRBV6-5,ASSAGRHRAF
.,TRBJ2-3,TRBV28,ASIWRPGTDTQY
.,TRBJ2-2,TRBV29-1,SVADANTGELF
TRBD2,TRBJ2-2,TRBV7-9,ASSQSGASGGTGELF
.,TRBJ2-2,TRBV30,AWSTQGFGELF
TRBD1,TRBJ1-4,TRBV15,ATSGRDRVEKLF
.,TRBJ1-5,TRBV20-1,SASEGISNQPQH
.,TRBJ2-5,TRBV12-3/TRBV12-4,ASSFWGTQY
.,TRBJ2-1,TRBV29-1,SVEVDGGLYNEQF
.,TRBJ1-1,TRBV20-1,SASAGHAF
.,TRBJ2-7,TRBV3-1,ASSQQKGGEQY
.,TRBJ1-2,TRBV12-3/TRBV12-4,ASSAATPDGYT
.,TRBJ2-7,TRBV11-2,ASSLDFGGRAGSEQY
.,TRBJ1-1,TRBV5-1,ASSPREGDTEAF
.,TRBJ1-2,TRBV10-2,ASRLADGHGYT
.,TRBJ1-5,TRBV28,ASSLPTIISNQPQH
TRBD1,TRBJ1-2,TRBV29-1,SVTGELDGYT
.,TRBJ2-7,TRBV5-1,ASSLGRVRDEQY
.,TRBJ2-2,TRBV6-1,ASSEGVSDTGELF
.,TRBJ1-5,TRBV12-3/TRBV12-4,ASSSGLGNQPQH
.,TRBJ2-1,TRBV5-1,ASGTWDEQF
TRBD1,TRBJ1-4,TRBV20-1,SARDSQGAGEKLF